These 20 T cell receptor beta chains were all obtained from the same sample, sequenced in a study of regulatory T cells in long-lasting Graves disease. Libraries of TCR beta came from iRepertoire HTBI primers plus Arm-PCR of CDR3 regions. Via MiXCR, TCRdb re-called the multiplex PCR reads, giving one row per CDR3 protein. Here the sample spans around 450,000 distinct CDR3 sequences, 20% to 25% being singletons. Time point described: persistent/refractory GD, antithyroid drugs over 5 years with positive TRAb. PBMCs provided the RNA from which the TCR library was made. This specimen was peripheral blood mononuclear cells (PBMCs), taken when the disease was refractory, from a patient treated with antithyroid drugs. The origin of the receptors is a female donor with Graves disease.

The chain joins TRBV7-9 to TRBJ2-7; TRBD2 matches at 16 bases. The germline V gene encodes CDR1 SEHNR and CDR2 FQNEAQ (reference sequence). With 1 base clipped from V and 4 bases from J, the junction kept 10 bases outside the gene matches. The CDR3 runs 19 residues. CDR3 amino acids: CASSLVPGLAGGPGYEQYF. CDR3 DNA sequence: TGTGCCAGCAGCTTAGTTCCGGGACTAGCGGGAGGGCCGGGGTACGAGCAGTACTTC.

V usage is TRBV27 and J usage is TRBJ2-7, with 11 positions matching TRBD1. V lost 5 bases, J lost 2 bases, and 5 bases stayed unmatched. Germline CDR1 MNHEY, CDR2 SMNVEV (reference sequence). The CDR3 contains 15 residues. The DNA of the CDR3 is TGTGCCAGCAGTCTGGGACAGGGGGAAACCTACGAGCAGTACTTC. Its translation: CASSLGQGETYEQYF.

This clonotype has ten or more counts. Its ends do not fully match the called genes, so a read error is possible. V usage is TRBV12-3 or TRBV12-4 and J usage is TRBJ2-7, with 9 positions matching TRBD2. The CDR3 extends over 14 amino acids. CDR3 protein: CASSLGREGRERYF. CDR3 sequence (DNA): TGTGCCAGCAGTTTGGGGCGGGAGGGCCGGGAGCGGTACTTC.

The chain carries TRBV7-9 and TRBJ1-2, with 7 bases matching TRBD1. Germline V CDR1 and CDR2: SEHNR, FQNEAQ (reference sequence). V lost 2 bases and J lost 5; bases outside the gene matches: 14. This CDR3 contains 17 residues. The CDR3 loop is CASSLMEATGWGYGYTF. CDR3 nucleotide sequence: TGTGCCAGCAGCTTAATGGAAGCGACAGGGTGGGGTTATGGCTACACCTTC.

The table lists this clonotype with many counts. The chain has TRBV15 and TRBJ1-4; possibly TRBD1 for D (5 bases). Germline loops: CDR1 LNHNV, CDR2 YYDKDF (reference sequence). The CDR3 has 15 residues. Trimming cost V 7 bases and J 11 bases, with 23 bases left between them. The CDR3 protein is CATKAQTAVLGKLFF. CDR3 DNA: TGTGCCACCAAAGCCCAGACAGCCGTCCTAGGGAAACTGTTTTTT.

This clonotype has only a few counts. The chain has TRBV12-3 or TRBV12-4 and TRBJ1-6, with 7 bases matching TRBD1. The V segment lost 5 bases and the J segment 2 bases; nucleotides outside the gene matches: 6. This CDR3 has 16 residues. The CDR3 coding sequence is TGTGCCAGCAGTAAACTTACAGGGGCCTATAATTCACCCCTCCACTTT. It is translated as CASSKLTGAYNSPLHF.

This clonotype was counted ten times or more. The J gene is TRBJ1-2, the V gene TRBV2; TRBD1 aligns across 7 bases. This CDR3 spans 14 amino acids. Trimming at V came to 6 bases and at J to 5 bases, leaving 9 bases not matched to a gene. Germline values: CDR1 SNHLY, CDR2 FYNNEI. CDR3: CASSHRQGDYGYTF. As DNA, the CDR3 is TGTGCCAGCAGCCACCGACAGGGAGATTATGGCTACACCTTC.

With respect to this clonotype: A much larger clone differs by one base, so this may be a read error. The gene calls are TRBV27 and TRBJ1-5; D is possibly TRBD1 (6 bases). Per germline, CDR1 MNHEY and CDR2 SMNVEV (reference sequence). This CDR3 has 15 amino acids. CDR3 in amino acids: CANSLKGVLGQPQHF. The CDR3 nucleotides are TGTGCCAACAGTTTGAAGGGGGTTCTAGGTCAGCCCCAGCATTTT.

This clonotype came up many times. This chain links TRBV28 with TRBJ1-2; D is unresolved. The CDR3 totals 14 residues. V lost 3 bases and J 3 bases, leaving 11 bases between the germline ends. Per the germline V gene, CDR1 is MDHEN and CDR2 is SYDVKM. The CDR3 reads CASSLRRIYYGYTF. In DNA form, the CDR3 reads TGTGCCAGCAGTTTGAGGAGAATTTACTATGGCTACACCTTC.

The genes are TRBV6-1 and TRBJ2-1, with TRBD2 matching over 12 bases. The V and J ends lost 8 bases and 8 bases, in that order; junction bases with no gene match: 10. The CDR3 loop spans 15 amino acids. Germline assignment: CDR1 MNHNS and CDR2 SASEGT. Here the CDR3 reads CASLRLAGALDEQFF. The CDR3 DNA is TGTGCCAGCCTGAGACTAGCGGGAGCGTTGGATGAGCAGTTCTTC.

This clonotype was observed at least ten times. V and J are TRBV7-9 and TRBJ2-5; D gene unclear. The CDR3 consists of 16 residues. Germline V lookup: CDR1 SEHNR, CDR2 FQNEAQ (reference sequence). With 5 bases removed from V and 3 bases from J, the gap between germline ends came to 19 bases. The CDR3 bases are TGTGCCAGCAGCGACCTAGAGCCCTATCAGAAAGAGACCCAGTACTTC. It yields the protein CASSDLEPYQKETQYF. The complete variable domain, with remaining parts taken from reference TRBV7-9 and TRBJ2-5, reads DTGVSQNPRHKITKRGQNVTFRCDPISEHNRLYWYRQTLGQGPEFLTYFQNEAQLEKSRLLSDRFSAERPKGSFSTLEIQRTEQGDSAMYLCASSDLEPYQKETQYFGPGTRLLVL.

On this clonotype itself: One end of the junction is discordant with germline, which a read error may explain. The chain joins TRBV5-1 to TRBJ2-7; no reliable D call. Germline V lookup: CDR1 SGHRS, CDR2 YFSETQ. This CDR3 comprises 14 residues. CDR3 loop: CASSLMTSSYEQCF. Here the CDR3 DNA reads TGCGCCAGCAGCTTGATGACAAGCTCCTACGAGCAGTGCTTC.

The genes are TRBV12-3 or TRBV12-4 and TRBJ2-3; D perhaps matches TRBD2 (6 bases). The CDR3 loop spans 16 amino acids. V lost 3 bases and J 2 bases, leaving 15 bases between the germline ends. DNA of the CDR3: TGTGCCAGCAGTTTTCCGGACTACACGGTCACAGATACGCAGTATTTT. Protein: CASSFPDYTVTDTQYF.

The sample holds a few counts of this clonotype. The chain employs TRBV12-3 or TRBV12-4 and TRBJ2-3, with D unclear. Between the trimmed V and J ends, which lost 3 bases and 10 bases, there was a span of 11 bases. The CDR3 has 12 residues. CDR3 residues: CASSFDTGAQYF. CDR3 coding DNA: TGTGCCAGCAGTTTCGACACCGGAGCGCAGTATTTT.

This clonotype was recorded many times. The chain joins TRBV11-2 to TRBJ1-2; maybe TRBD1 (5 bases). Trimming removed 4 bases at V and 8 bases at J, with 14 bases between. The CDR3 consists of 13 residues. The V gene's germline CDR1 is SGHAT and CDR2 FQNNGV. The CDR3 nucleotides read TGTGCCAGCAGCTACCGGGACTCGAGAGGCTACACCTTC. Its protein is CASSYRDSRGYTF.

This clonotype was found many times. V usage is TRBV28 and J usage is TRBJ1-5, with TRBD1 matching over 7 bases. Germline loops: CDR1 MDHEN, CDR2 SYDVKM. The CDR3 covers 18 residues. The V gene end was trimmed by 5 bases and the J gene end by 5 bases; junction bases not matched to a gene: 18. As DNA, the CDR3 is TGTGCCAGCAGTCTACCCCCCGGGACAGACTTGGGGGATCAGCCCCAGCATTTT. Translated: CASSLPPGTDLGDQPQHF. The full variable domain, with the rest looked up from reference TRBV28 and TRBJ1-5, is DVKVTQSSRYLVKRTGEKVFLECVQDMDHENMFWYRQDPGLGLRLIYFSYDVKMKEKGDIPEGYSVSREKKERFSLILESASTNQTSMYLCASSLPPGTDLGDQPQHFGDGTRLSIL.

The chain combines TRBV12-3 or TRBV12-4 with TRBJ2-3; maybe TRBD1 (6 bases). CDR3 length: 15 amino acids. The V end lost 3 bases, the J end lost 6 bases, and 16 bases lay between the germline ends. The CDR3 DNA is TGTGCCAGCAGTTTGGGGCAGGGGAGTATGGATACGCAGTATTTT. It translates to CASSLGQGSMDTQYF.

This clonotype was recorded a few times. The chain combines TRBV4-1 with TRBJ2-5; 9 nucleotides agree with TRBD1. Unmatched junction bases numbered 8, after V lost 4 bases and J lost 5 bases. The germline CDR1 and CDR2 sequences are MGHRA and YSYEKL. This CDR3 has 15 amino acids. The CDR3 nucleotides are TGCGCCAGCAGCCTTATACAGGGGGCGAAGGAGACCCAGTACTTC. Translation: CASSLIQGAKETQYF.

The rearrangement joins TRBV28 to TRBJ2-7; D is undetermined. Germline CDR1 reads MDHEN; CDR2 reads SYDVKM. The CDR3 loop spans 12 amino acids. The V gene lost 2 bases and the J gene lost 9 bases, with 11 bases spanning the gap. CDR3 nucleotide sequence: TGTGCCAGCAGTTTAAGCAGTCTGGGGCAGTACTTC. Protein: CASSLSSLGQYF.

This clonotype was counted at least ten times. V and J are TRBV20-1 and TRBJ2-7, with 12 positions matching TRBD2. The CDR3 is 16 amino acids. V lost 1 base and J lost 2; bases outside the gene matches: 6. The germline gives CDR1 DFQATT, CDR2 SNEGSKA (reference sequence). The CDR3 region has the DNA TGCAGTGCTAGAGTCGGACTAGCGGGGACCGCCTACGAGCAGTACTTC. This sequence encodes CSARVGLAGTAYEQYF.